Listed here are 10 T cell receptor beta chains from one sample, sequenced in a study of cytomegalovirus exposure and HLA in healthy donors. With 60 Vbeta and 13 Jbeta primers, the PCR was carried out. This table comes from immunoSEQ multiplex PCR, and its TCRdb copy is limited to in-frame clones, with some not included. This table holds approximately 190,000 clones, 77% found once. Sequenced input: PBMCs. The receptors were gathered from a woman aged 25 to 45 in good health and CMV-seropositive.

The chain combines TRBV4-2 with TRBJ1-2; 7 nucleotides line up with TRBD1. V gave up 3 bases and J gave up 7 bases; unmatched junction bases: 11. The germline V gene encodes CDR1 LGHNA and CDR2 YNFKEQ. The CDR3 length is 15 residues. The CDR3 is CASSQQRGRRGGYTF. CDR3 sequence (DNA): TGTGCCAGCAGCCAGCAAAGGGGGCGCCGGGGTGGCTACACCTTC.

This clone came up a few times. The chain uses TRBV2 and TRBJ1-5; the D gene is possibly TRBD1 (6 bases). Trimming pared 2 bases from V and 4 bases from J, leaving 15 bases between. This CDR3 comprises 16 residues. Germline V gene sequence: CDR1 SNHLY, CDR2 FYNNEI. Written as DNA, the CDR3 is TGTGCCAGCAGTGAATTCGCAATGGACAGAAATCAGCCCCAGCATTTT. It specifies CASSEFAMDRNQPQHF.

This CDR3 is CASNLRGREQFF. Here the CDR3 DNA reads TGTGCCAGCAACCTGCGGGGGAGGGAGCAGTTCTTC. The chain employs TRBV28 and TRBJ2-1, with TRBD2 matching 7 bases. CDR1 and CDR2 from the germline V gene are MDHEN and SYDVKM. Trimming cost V 7 bases and J 10 bases; bases outside gene matches: 7. CDR3 size: 12 residues.

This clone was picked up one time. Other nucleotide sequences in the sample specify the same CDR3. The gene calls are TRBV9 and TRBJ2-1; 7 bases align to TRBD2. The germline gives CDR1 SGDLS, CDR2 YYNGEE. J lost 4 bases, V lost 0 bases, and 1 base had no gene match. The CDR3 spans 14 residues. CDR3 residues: CASSVASGYNEQFF. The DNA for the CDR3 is TGTGCCAGCAGCGTAGCTAGCGGTTACAATGAGCAGTTCTTC.

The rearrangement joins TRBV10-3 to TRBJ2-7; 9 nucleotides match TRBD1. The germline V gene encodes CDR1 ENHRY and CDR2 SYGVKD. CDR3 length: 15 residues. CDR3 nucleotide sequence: TGTGCTGCGGGACAGGGCGGGACGCCAACCTACGAGCAGTACTTC. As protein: CAAGQGGTPTYEQYF.

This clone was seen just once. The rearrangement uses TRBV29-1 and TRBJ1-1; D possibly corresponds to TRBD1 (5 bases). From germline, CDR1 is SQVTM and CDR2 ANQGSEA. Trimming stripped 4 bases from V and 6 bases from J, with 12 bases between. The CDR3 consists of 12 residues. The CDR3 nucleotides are TGCAGCGTTGGTGCAGGGCTTCCTGAAGCTTTCTTT. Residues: CSVGAGLPEAFF.

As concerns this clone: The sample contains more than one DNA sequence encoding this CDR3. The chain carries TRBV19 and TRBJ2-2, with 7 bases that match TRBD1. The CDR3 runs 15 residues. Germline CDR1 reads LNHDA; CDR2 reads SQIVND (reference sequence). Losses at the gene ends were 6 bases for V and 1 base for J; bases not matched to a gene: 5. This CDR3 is CASSISGGNTGELFF. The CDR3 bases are TGTGCCAGTAGCATATCAGGGGGGAACACCGGGGAGCTGTTTTTT. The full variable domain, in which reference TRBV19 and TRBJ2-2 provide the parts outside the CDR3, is DGGITQSPKYLFRKEGQNVTLSCEQNLNHDAMYWYRQDPGQGLRLIYYSQIVNDFQKGDIAEGYSVSREKKESFPLTVTSAQKNPTAFYLCASSISGGNTGELFFGEGSRLTVL.

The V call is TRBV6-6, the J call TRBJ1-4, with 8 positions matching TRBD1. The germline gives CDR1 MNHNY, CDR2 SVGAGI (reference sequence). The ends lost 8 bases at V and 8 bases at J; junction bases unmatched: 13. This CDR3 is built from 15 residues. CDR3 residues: CASDSGQGRTEKLFF. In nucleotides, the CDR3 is TGTGCCAGCGATAGCGGACAGGGCCGCACGGAAAAACTGTTTTTT.

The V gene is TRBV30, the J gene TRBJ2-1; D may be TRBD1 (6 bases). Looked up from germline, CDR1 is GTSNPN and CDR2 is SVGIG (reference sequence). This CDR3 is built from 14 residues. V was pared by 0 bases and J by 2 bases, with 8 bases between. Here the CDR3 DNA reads TGTGCCTGGAGTGTAGGGGACACCTACAATGAGCAGTTCTTC. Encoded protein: CAWSVGDTYNEQFF.

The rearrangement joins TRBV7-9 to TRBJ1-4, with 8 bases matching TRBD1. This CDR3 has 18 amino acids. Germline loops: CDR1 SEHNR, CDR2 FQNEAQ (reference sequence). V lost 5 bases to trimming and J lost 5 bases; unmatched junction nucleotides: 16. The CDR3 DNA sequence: TGTGCCAGCAGCACTTACTACCGACAGGGGCGCGGAAATGAAAAACTGTTTTTT. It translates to CASSTYYRQGRGNEKLFF.